This T cell receptor beta chain is from a study of graft-versus-host responses after intestinal transplantation. About the research overall: Induction with anti-thymocyte globulin, then tacrolimus and steroids for about 3 years, was given to all recipients.

The table came from immunoSEQ multiplex PCR; TCRdb's copy has only in-frame clones and leaves some out. The sample holds around 120,000 clones; about nine tenths are singletons and the top ten take approximately 0.18%. The CDR3 covers 16 residues. CDR1 is SQVTM and CDR2 is ANQGSEA in the germline V gene. J lost 3 bases, V lost 2 bases, and 8 bases had no gene match. Details on this clone: The antigen is not known.

The source material was unstimulated CD4+ T cells sorted from spleen or lymph node cells, sampled before intestinal transplant. The genes are TRBV29-1 and TRBJ2-2; 8 bases match TRBD1. This receptor was obtained from a human donor who received an intestinal transplant. The CDR3, as DNA: TGCAGCGTTGAAAGAAGGGACAGGTCCTACACCGGGGAGCTGTTTTTT. Protein product: CSVERRDRSYTGELFF.